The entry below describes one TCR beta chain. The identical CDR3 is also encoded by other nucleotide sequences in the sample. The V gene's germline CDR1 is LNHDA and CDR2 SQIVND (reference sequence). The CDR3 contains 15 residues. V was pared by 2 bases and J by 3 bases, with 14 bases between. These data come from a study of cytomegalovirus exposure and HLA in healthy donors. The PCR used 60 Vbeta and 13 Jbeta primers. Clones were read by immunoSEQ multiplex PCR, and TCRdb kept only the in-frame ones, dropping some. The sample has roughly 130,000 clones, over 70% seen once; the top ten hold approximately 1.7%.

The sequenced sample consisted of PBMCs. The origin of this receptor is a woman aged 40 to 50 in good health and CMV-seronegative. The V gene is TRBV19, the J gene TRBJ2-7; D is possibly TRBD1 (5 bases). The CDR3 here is CASSIKSGKGYEQYF. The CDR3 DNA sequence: TGTGCCAGTAGTATAAAGTCAGGGAAAGGCTACGAGCAGTACTTC. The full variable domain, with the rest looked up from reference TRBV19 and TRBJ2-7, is DGGITQSPKYLFRKEGQNVTLSCEQNLNHDAMYWYRQDPGQGLRLIYYSQIVNDFQKGDIAEGYSVSREKKESFPLTVTSAQKNPTAFYLCASSIKSGKGYEQYFGPGTRLTVT.